The rows below give T cell receptor beta chains drawn from one sample of a study of cytomegalovirus exposure and HLA in healthy donors. TCRdb's copy holds only in-frame clones and misses some; the assay was immunoSEQ multiplex PCR. In the table there are some 200,000 clones, more than 60% of which are singletons. Sequencing was done on a sample of PBMCs. These receptors were taken from a female donor in good health and CMV-seronegative. CDR3s include the opening cysteine and the closing phenylalanine or tryptophan.

j_gene: TRBJ1-1; len: 14; v_gene: TRBV6-6; CDR3aa: CASSTGNWATEAFF
j_gene: TRBJ2-3; len: 16; v_gene: TRBV9; CDR3aa: CASSAESGSSADTQYF
j_gene: TRBJ2-7; len: 15; v_gene: TRBV5-4; CDR3aa: CASSSPTGANYEQYF
j_gene: TRBJ2-1; len: 15; v_gene: TRBV7-9; CDR3aa: CASSLTSGFYNEQFF
j_gene: TRBJ2-7; len: 11; v_gene: TRBV6-5; CDR3aa: CASSYGGRQYF
j_gene: TRBJ1-1; len: 19; v_gene: TRBV23-1; CDR3aa: CASSQQFAGQGASRTEAFF
j_gene: TRBJ2-1; len: 16; v_gene: TRBV7-9; CDR3aa: CASSLPQTGPTNEQFF
j_gene: TRBJ2-3; len: 15; v_gene: TRBV2; CDR3aa: CASRGSGLGTDTQYF
j_gene: TRBJ2-3; len: 14; v_gene: TRBV7-9; CDR3aa: CASSSGTSGDTQYF
j_gene: TRBJ2-7; len: 16; v_gene: TRBV4-2; CDR3aa: CASSQEAGRGLDEQYF
j_gene: TRBJ1-6; len: 18; v_gene: TRBV28; CDR3aa: CASSFPRQGGIGSSPLHF
j_gene: TRBJ2-5; len: 13; v_gene: TRBV28; CDR3aa: CASSVDYQETQYF
j_gene: TRBJ1-2; len: 13; v_gene: TRBV6-5; CDR3aa: CASSEATNYGYTF
j_gene: TRBJ2-5; len: 17; v_gene: TRBV4-2; CDR3aa: CASSQDPSGGIEETQYF
j_gene: TRBJ2-3; len: 14; v_gene: TRBV7-2; CDR3aa: CASSLNRGTDTQYF
j_gene: TRBJ2-7; len: 14; v_gene: TRBV6-4; CDR3aa: CASSEEGGSYEQYF
j_gene: TRBJ2-2; len: 13; v_gene: TRBV11-2; CDR3aa: CASSLDIPGELFF
j_gene: NA; len: 14; v_gene: TRBV6-5; CDR3aa: CASSRGDRGSEQYF
j_gene: TRBJ2-7; len: 15; v_gene: TRBV9; CDR3aa: CASSARTSGGDEQYF
j_gene: TRBJ2-7; len: 16; v_gene: TRBV11-2; CDR3aa: CASSLVSAGALYEQYF
j_gene: TRBJ2-1; len: 17; v_gene: TRBV5-8; CDR3aa: CASSTLGLQGTYNEQFF
j_gene: TRBJ1-1; len: 14; v_gene: TRBV15; CDR3aa: CATSSHTQGAEAFF
j_gene: TRBJ1-2; len: 16; v_gene: TRBV9; CDR3aa: CASSVVGQGKNYGYTF
j_gene: TRBJ2-1; len: 15; v_gene: TRBV2; CDR3aa: CASREDRRSYNEQFF
j_gene: TRBJ1-2; len: 13; v_gene: TRBV6-1; CDR3aa: CASSDRDRAGYTF
j_gene: TRBJ1-2; len: 14; v_gene: TRBV7-3; CDR3aa: CASSRNIQGYGYTF
j_gene: TRBJ2-2; len: 16; v_gene: TRBV7-6; CDR3aa: CASSLAPGSDTGELFF
j_gene: TRBJ2-1; len: 17; v_gene: TRBV5-1; CDR3aa: CASSLVGGGLSYNEQFF
j_gene: TRBJ2-6; len: 15; v_gene: TRBV30; CDR3aa: CAWSVSVSGANVLTF
j_gene: TRBJ2-7; len: 13; v_gene: TRBV5-6; CDR3aa: CASSSPGSYEQYF
j_gene: TRBJ1-4; len: 16; v_gene: TRBV30; CDR3aa: CAWSVFFGAGDEKLFF
j_gene: TRBJ2-2; len: 13; v_gene: TRBV29-1; CDR3aa: CSGAGAHTGELFF
j_gene: TRBJ1-2; len: 12; v_gene: TRBV14; CDR3aa: CASSQGGVGYTF
j_gene: TRBJ2-5; len: 14; v_gene: TRBV19; CDR3aa: CASSIPGLEPTQYF
j_gene: TRBJ2-1; len: 17; v_gene: TRBV6-4; CDR3aa: CASSQGGWTGKFHEQFF
j_gene: TRBJ2-3; len: 12; v_gene: TRBV29-1; CDR3aa: CSVVPGTDTQYF
j_gene: TRBJ1-2; len: 15; v_gene: TRBV11-2; CDR3aa: CASSLGIGGYYGYTF
j_gene: TRBJ2-3; len: 12; v_gene: TRBV28; CDR3aa: CASSEGTDTQYF
j_gene: TRBJ2-7; len: 14; v_gene: TRBV28; CDR3aa: CASSTGTGVYEQYF
j_gene: TRBJ1-2; len: 16; v_gene: TRBV6-1; CDR3aa: CASSEETGGLRNGYTF
j_gene: TRBJ2-7; len: 14; v_gene: TRBV13; CDR3aa: CASSPRQGQGEQYF
j_gene: TRBJ1-2; len: 13; v_gene: TRBV30; CDR3aa: CAWVPGQAYGYTF
j_gene: TRBJ2-7; len: 15; v_gene: TRBV5-8; CDR3aa: CASSYRDGGTYEQYF
j_gene: TRBJ2-5; len: 17; v_gene: TRBV7-3; CDR3aa: CASSSTPPGQGGETQYF
j_gene: TRBJ2-7; len: 15; v_gene: TRBV2; CDR3aa: CASNPAGTGSYEQYF
j_gene: TRBJ1-4; len: 14; v_gene: TRBV5-1; CDR3aa: CASREGASNEKLFF
j_gene: TRBJ2-7; len: 14; v_gene: TRBV7-9; CDR3aa: CASSQSGRAYEQYF
j_gene: TRBJ1-1; len: 15; v_gene: TRBV9; CDR3aa: CASSVTGEINTEAFF